This is a list of T cell receptor beta chains from one sample in a study of blood T cell repertoires in COVID-19. Sequencing used immunoSEQ multiplex PCR; TCRdb keeps in-frame clones, though not all of them. The repertoire consists of a few hundred thousand clones, with around 90% occurring once and the leading ten covering 2.1%. Sequenced sample: peripheral blood. Source of these receptors: a woman between 55 and 75 years old with COVID-19, enrolled during active disease. Each CDR3 is given with its conserved first and last residue.

J,V,CDR3
TRBJ1-1,TRBV15,CATSRGQSNTEAFF
TRBJ1-6,TRBV7-2,CASSLALGGGGSYNSPLHF
TRBJ1-5,TRBV7-9,CASSLEAGYDQPQHF
TRBJ1-1,TRBV6-5,CASSRGAKGTEAFF
TRBJ1-5,TRBV5-1,CASSLGRNDGPQHF
TRBJ1-6,TRBV6-5,CASNTQGQNSPLHF
TRBJ1-5,TRBV7-2,CASSLAERQPQHF
TRBJ1-1,TRBV6-5,CASSYSRFPGGTEAFF
TRBJ1-2,TRBV7-2,CASSYESTGQDGYTF
TRBJ2-3,TRBV7-9,CASSLLGEDTQYF
TRBJ1-2,TRBV4-3,CASSQEQSSLGAGGYTF
TRBJ1-3,TRBV5-6,CASSSFSGNTIYF
TRBJ1-2,TRBV6-5,CASSTGDSNYGYTF
TRBJ2-7,TRBV12-3/TRBV12-4,CASRGEVGNEQYF
TRBJ1-1,TRBV30,CAWSLRTPNTEAFF
TRBJ2-1,TRBV10-3,CAIKGLADYNEQFF
TRBJ1-1,TRBV6-5,CASSNGWWTEAFF
TRBJ1-1,TRBV6-7,CASTHRENTEAFF
TRBJ2-7,TRBV6-2/TRBV6-3,CASSYSSGGRYEQYF
TRBJ1-1,TRBV7-2,CASRQGMNTEAFF
TRBJ1-5,TRBV19,CASSIPSGTAVHGNQPQHF
TRBJ1-1,TRBV9,CASSPRTGFDTEAFF
TRBJ2-7,TRBV4-3,CASSQVPSGEQYF
TRBJ2-7,TRBV6-2/TRBV6-3,CASSYFPLSGGAYEQYF
TRBJ2-5,TRBV7-9,CASSPGQGAGETQYF
TRBJ2-2,TRBV7-2,CASSDRRTATGELFF
TRBJ1-2,TRBV6-6,CASSYPEDRVSNTF
TRBJ2-7,TRBV6-2/TRBV6-3,CASSITPGGTYEQYF
TRBJ2-5,TRBV20-1,CSASGAGTRETQYF
TRBJ1-1,TRBV20-1,CSASKTGFGTEAFF
TRBJ2-3,TRBV18,CASSPTTSTDTQYF
TRBJ1-1,TRBV12-3/TRBV12-4,CASSPDFHTEAFF
TRBJ1-3,TRBV6-6,CASKATGNTIYF
TRBJ2-7,TRBV7-8,CASSEGQGLYEQYF
TRBJ1-3,TRBV3-1/TRBV3-2,CASSPRSGGGNTIYF